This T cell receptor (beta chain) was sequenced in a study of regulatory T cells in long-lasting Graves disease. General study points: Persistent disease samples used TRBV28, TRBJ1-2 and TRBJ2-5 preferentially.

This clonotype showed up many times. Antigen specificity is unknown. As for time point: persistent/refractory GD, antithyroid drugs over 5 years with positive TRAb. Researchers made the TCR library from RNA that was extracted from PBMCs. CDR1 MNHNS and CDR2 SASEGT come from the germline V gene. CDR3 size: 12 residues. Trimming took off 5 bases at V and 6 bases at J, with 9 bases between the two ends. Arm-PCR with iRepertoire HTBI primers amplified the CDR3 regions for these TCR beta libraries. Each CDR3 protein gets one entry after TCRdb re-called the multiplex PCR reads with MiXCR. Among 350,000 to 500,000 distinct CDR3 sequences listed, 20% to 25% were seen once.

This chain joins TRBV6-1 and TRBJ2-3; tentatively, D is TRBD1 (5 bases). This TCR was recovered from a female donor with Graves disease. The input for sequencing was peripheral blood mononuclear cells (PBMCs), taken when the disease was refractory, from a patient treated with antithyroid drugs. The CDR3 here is CASSPQEDTQYF. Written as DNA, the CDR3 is TGTGCCAGCAGTCCACAGGAGGATACGCAGTATTTT.